The sequence of this TCR beta chain was determined in a study of blood T cell repertoires in COVID-19. Whole-study context: Acute and convalescent COVID-19 specimens originated in the United States, Italy and Spain. T cells, B-cell-depleted T cells, or PBMCs provided the cDNA or gDNA that served as material.

Original processing methods: For nucleated cells, counts were estimated from reference gene primer amplification. The assay was immunoSEQ multiplex PCR, and TCRdb's table has in-frame clones only and misses some. V and J calls and clone size come straight from that table; D and trimming were deduced from the DNA. The sample consists of more than 95,000 clones, roughly four fifths of them appearing once. Trimming at V came to 5 bases and at J to 5 bases, leaving 9 bases not matched to a gene. There are 16 residues in the CDR3. Germline V gene data show CDR1 as SEHNR and CDR2 as FQNEAQ (reference sequence).

The source is a woman in her 70s with acute or convalescent COVID-19. This chain uses TRBV7-9 with TRBJ1-4; 9 bases are shared with TRBD1. Sequenced: peripheral blood. The CDR3 sequence: CASSGIQGQGNEKLFF. For the CDR3, the DNA is TGTGCCAGCAGCGGAATCCAAGGACAGGGGAATGAAAAACTGTTTTTT.